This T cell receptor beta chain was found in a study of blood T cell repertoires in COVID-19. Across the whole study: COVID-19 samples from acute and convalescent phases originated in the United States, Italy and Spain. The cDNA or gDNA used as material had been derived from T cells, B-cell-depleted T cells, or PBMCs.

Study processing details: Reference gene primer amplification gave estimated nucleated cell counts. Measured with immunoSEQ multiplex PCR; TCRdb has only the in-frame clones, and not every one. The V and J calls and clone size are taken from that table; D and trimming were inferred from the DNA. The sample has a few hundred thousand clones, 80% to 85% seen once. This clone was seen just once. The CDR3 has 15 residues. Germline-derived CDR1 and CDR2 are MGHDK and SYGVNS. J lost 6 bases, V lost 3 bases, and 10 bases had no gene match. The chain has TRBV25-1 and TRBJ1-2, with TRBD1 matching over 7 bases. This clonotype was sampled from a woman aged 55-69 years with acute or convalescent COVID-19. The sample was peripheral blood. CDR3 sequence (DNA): TGTGCCAGCAGTGACCCCGGGACAGTCCCACATGGCTACACCTTC. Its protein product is CASSDPGTVPHGYTF.